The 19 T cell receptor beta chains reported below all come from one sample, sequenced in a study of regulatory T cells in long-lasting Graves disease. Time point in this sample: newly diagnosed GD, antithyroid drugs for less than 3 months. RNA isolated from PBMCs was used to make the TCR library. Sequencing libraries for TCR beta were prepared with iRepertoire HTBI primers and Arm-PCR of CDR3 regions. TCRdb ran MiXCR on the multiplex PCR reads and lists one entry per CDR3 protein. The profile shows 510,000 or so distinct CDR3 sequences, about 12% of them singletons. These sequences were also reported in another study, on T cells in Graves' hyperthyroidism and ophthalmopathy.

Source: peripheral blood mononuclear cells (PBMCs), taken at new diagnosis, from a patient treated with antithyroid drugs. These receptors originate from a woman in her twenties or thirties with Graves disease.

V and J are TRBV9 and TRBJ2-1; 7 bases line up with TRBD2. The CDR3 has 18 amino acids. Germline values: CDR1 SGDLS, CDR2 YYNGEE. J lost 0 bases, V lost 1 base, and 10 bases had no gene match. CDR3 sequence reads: CASSVKTTSDLSYNEQFF. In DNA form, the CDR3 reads TGTGCCAGCAGCGTAAAAACTACTAGCGATCTCTCCTACAATGAGCAGTTCTTC.

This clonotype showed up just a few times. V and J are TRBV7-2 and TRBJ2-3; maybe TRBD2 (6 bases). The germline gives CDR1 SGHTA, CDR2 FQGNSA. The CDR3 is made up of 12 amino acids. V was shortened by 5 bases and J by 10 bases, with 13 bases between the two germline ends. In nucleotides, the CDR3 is TGTGCCAGCAGCAAAGGGTGGGGGGCGCAGTATTTT. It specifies CASSKGWGAQYF.

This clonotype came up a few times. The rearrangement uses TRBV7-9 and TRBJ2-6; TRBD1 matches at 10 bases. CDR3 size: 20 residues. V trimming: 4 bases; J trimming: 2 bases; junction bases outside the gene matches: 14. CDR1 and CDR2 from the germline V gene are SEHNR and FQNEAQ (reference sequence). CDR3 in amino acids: CASSSLRWDRGFPGANVLTF. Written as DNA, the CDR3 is TGTGCCAGCAGCTCCCTAAGATGGGACAGGGGATTTCCTGGGGCCAACGTCCTGACTTTC.

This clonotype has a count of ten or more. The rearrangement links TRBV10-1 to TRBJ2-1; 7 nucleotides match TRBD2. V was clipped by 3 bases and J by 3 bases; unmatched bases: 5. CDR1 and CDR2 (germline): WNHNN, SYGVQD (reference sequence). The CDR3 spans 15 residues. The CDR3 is CASSEGGSVYNEQFF. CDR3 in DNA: TGCGCCAGCAGTGAAGGCGGGAGTGTCTACAATGAGCAGTTCTTC.

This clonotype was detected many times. DNA for the CDR3: TGTGCCAGCAGCTCCGCAGGGACCCTAAAGCAGTACTTC. Its protein is CASSSAGTLKQYF. The V call is TRBV11-1, the J call TRBJ2-7, with D possibly being TRBD1 or TRBD2 (5 bases each). Trimming removed 4 bases at V and 8 bases at J, with 15 bases between. This CDR3 is built from 13 residues. Germline V gene lookup returns CDR1 SGHAT and CDR2 FQDESV (reference sequence).

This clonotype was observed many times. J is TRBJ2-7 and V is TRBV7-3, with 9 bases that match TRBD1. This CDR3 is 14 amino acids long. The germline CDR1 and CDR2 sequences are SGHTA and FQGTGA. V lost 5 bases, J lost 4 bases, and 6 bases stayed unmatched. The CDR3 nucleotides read TGTGCCAGCAGCACCGGACAGGGGACATACGAGCAGTACTTC. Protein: CASSTGQGTYEQYF. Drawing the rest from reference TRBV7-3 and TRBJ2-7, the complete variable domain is GAGVSQTPSNKVTEKGKYVELRCDPISGHTALYWYRQSLGQGPEFLIYFQGTGAADDSGLPNDRFFAVRPEGSVSTLKIQRTERGDSAVYLCASSTGQGTYEQYFGPGTRLTVT.

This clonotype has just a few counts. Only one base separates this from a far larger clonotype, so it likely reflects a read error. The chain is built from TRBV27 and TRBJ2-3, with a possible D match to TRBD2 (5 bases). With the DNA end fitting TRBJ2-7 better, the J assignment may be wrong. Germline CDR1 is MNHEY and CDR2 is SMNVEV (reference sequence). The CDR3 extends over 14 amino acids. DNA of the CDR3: TGTGCCAGCAGGATCTTTGCGGACTCCTACGGGCAGTACTTC. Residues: CASRIFADSYGQYF.

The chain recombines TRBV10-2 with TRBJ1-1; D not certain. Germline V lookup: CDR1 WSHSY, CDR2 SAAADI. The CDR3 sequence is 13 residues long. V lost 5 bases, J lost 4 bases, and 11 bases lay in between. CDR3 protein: CASSTPKGTEAFF. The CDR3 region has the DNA TGCGCCAGCAGTACACCAAAGGGCACTGAAGCTTTCTTT.

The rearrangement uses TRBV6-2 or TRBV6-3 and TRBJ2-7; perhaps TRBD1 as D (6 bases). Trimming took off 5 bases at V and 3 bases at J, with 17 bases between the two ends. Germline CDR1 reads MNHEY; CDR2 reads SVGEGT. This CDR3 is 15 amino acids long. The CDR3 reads CASSPADRLGYEQYF. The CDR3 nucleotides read TGTGCCAGCAGTCCCGCAGACAGGTTAGGCTACGAGCAGTACTTC.

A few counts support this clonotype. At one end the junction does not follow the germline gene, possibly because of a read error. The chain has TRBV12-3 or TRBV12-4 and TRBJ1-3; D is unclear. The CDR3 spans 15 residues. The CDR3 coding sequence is TGTGCCAGCAGTCCTGAGCCCTCCGTGGGAAACGCCATATATTTT. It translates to CASSPEPSVGNAIYF.

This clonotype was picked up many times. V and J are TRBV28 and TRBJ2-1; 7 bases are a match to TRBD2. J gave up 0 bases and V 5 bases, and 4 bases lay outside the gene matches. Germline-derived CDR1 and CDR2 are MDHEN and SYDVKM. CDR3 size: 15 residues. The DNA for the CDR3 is TGTGCCAGCAGTGAAGCGGGGAGCTCCTACAATGAGCAGTTCTTC. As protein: CASSEAGSSYNEQFF. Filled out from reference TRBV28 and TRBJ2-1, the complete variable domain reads DVKVTQSSRYLVKRTGEKVFLECVQDMDHENMFWYRQDPGLGLRLIYFSYDVKMKEKGDIPEGYSVSREKKERFSLILESASTNQTSMYLCASSEAGSSYNEQFFGPGTRLTVL.

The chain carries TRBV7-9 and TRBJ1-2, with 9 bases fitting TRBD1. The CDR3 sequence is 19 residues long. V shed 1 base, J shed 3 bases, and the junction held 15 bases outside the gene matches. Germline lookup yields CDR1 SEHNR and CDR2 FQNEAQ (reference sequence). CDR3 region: CASSLEPADGQGLHYGYTF. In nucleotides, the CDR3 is TGTGCCAGCAGCTTAGAGCCCGCCGATGGACAGGGGCTACACTATGGCTACACCTTC.

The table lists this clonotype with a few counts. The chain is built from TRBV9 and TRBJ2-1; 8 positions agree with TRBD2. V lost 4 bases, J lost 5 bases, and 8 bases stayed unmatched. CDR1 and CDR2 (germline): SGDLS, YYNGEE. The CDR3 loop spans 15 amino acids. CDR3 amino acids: CASSPSGLDHNEQFF. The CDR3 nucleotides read TGTGCCAGCAGCCCGTCGGGACTAGACCACAATGAGCAGTTCTTC.

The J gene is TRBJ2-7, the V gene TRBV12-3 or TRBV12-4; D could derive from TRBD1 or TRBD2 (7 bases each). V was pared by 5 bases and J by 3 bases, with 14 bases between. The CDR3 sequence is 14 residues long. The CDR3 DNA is TGTGCCAGCAGTCGGGGGGACAGTAACTACGAGCAGTACTTC. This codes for CASSRGDSNYEQYF.

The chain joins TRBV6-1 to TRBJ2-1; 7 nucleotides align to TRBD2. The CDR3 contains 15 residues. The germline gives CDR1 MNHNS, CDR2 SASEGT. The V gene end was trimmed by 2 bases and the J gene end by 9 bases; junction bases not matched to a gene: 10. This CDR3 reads CASSERSRREGEQFF. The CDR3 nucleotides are TGTGCCAGCAGTGAACGCTCACGGAGGGAGGGTGAGCAGTTCTTC.

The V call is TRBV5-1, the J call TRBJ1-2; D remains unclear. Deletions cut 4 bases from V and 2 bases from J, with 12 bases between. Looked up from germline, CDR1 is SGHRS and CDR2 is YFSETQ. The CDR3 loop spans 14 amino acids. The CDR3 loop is CASSARAANYGYTF. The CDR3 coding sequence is TGCGCCAGCAGCGCTCGGGCGGCGAACTATGGCTACACCTTC.

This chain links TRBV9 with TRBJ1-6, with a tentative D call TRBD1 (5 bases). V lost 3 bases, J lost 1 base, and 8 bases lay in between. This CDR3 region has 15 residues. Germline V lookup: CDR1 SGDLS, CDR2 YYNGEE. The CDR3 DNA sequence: TGTGCCAGCAGCGAAGGGGTGTCCTATAATTCACCCCTCCACTTT. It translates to CASSEGVSYNSPLHF.

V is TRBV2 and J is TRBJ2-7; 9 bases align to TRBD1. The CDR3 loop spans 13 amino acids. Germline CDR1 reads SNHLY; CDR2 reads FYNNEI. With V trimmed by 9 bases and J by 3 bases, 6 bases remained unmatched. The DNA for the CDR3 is TGTGCCAGGCGCCGACAGGGGGACTACGAGCAGTACTTC. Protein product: CARRRQGDYEQYF.

The CDR3 sequence: CSAAGPIVTYEQYF. Here the CDR3 DNA reads TGCAGTGCGGCGGGCCCGATAGTTACTTACGAGCAGTACTTC. V is TRBV20-1 and J is TRBJ2-7; tentatively, D is TRBD2 (5 bases). Germline V CDR1 and CDR2: DFQATT, SNEGSKA (reference sequence). The CDR3 is 14 residues long. V shed 6 bases and J shed 4 bases, with 19 bases lying between them.